Listed below are T cell receptor beta chains from one sample, sequenced in a study of metastatic and nonmetastatic thyroid tumors. TCRdb redid the clone calls on the PCR reads using MiXCR. The sample yields tens of thousands of clones, about 29% seen once. Specimen: blood. The receptor source for this set is a male donor with papillary thyroid cancer or a benign thyroid nodule (not recorded which). Some clones in this sample may be carry-over from other donors' samples. Both conserved end residues are part of each CDR3. A D gene is named only where the DNA matches it firmly. Clone size is stated in some rows and not others, as once, few, many or a class when expanded.

TRBD1	14	TRBV30	.	TRBJ1-2	CAWSVGGQGAVYTF	TGTGCCTGGAGTGTAGGGGGACAGGGGGCTGTCTACACCTTC
.	15	TRBV5-1	medium-sized	TRBJ2-7	CASSLEVPGSYEQYF	TGCGCCAGCAGCTTGGAAGTCCCAGGCTCCTACGAGCAGTACTTC
.	14	TRBV7-6	.	TRBJ2-7	CASSYGQGPYEQYF	TGTGCCAGCAGCTACGGCCAGGGCCCCTACGAGCAGTACTTC
.	11	TRBV20-1	.	TRBJ1-2	CSARLYYGYTF	TGCAGTGCTAGACTTTACTATGGCTACACCTTC
.	13	TRBV27	.	TRBJ1-1	CASSSGGRREAFF	TGTGCCAGCAGTTCTGGTGGGAGGCGGGAAGCTTTCTTT
.	14	TRBV6-1	many	TRBJ1-4	CASKPRSSGEKLFF	TGTGCCAGCAAACCGCGGTCGTCGGGGGAAAAACTGTTTTTT
TRBD2	18	TRBV4-1	.	TRBJ2-7	CASSHRLNSSGNEYEQYF	TGCGCCAGCAGCCATAGGCTTAATTCTAGCGGGAATGAATACGAGCAGTACTTC
TRBD1	14	TRBV28	.	TRBJ1-6	CASRPWTGDSPLHF	TGTGCCAGCAGACCATGGACAGGGGACTCACCCCTCCACTTT
.	15	TRBV2	few	TRBJ1-6	CASNSVTGYNSPLHF	TGTGCCAGCAACAGTGTCACGGGTTATAATTCACCCCTCCACTTT
TRBD1	14	TRBV20-1	medium-sized	TRBJ2-7	CSAYPGTGKDEQYF	TGCAGTGCTTATCCCGGGACAGGGAAAGATGAGCAGTACTTC
.	14	TRBV11-2	medium-sized	TRBJ1-3	CASSIRGSGNTIYF	TGTGCCAGCAGCATAAGAGGATCTGGAAACACCATATATTTT
.	13	TRBV28	few	TRBJ2-7	CASSGGLHYEQYF	TGTGCCAGCAGTGGGGGACTTCACTACGAGCAGTACTTC
.	12	TRBV6-1	few	TRBJ2-1	CASIGRASEQFF	TGTGCCAGCATCGGACGAGCGTCTGAGCAGTTCTTC
TRBD2	17	TRBV9	many	TRBJ2-7	CASSPPAGGPSSYEQYF	TGTGCCAGCAGCCCGCCTGCGGGAGGGCCCTCCTCCTACGAGCAGTACTTC
TRBD2	16	TRBV12-3/TRBV12-4	.	TRBJ2-1	CASSSAGLAGGNEQFF	TGTGCCAGCAGTTCAGCTGGACTAGCGGGAGGAAATGAGCAGTTCTTC
.	14	TRBV27	.	TRBJ2-2	CASSWAANTGGLFF	TGTGCCAGCAGTTGGGCAGCCAACACCGGGGGGCTGTTTTTT
.	13	TRBV27	few	TRBJ2-7	CASSFRGAYEQYF	TGTGCCAGCAGTTTCAGGGGAGCCTACGAGCAGTACTTC
.	16	TRBV5-1	.	TRBJ1-1	CASSLASAGAHTEAFF	TGCGCCAGCAGCTTGGCTTCCGCCGGGGCTCACACTGAAGCTTTCTTT
.	15	TRBV2	few	TRBJ2-7	CANRAKGGAGYEQYF	TGTGCCAACAGGGCTAAGGGGGGGGCAGGATACGAGCAGTACTTT
.	14	TRBV28	.	TRBJ1-2	CASSSPAAGYGYTF	TGTGCCAGCAGTTCTCCCGCAGCAGGCTATGGCTACACCTTC
TRBD1	15	TRBV10-1	many	TRBJ1-1	CAGSGTDFLNTEAFF	TGCGCCGGGTCCGGGACAGATTTTTTGAACACTGAAGCTTTCTTT
.	13	TRBV6-1	many	TRBJ1-1	CASSERGNTEAFF	TGTGCCAGCAGTGAACGGGGGAATACTGAAGCTTTCTTT
TRBD1	15	TRBV18	.	TRBJ1-4	CASSRGHSTNEKLFF	TGTGCCAGCTCCAGGGGGCACTCAACTAATGAAAAACTGTTTTTT
.	13	TRBV10-1	few	TRBJ2-7	CASSAGQPYEQYF	TGCGCCAGCAGTGCGGGTCAACCTTACGAGCAGTACTTC
TRBD1	13	TRBV27	medium-sized	TRBJ2-7	CASSAGTGREQYF	TGTGCCAGCAGTGCGGGGACAGGGCGTGAGCAGTACTTC
.	16	TRBV27	few	TRBJ2-6	CASSLNWVSGANVLTF	TGTGCCAGCAGTTTAAATTGGGTCTCTGGGGCCAACGTCCTGACTTTC
TRBD2	18	TRBV18	.	TRBJ2-1	CASSPPGLAYGIYNEQFF	TGTGCCAGCTCACCACCGGGACTAGCGTACGGGATTTACAATGAGCAGTTCTTC
.	14	TRBV28	.	TRBJ2-2	CATRRLANTGELFF	TGTGCCACCCGGCGACTAGCGAACACCGGGGAGCTGTTTTTT
.	14	TRBV20-1	few	TRBJ1-2	CSARVTRGHYGYTF	TGCAGTGCTAGAGTCACCAGGGGTCACTATGGCTACACCTTC
.	16	TRBV5-1	few	TRBJ2-5	CASSSDPGGGSGTQYF	TGCGCCAGCAGCTCGGACCCCGGGGGCGGAAGTGGGACCCAGTACTTC
TRBD2	14	TRBV7-2	.	TRBJ2-1	CAREGLAGINEQFF	TGTGCCAGAGAGGGACTAGCGGGAATCAATGAGCAGTTCTTC
.	17	TRBV27	few	TRBJ2-7	CASSFSHTGIVSYEQYF	TGTGCCAGCAGTTTTTCTCATACAGGGATAGTATCCTACGAGCAGTACTTC
TRBD1	13	TRBV29-1	many	TRBJ1-2	CSAGTGSGYGYTF	TGCAGCGCCGGGACAGGGAGCGGCTATGGCTACACCTTC
TRBD1	16	TRBV6-1	medium-sized	TRBJ2-7	CASSDPRGQGSYEQYF	TGTGCCAGCAGTGACCCCCGGGGACAGGGATCATACGAGCAGTACTTC
.	13	TRBV20-1	few	TRBJ2-7	CSAGTGGGYEQYF	TGCAGTGCCGGCACGGGTGGGGGCTACGAGCAGTACTTC
TRBD2	13	TRBV5-5	.	TRBJ2-7	CASTAAGVLEQYF	TGTGCCAGCACCGCGGCGGGAGTTTTGGAGCAGTACTTC